A single sample is the source of the 7 T cell receptor beta chains below, sequenced in a study of T cell changes during pregnancy in multiple sclerosis. The table came from immunoSEQ multiplex PCR; TCRdb's copy has only in-frame clones and leaves some out. The sample contains some 96,000 clones, 92% of which appear only once. The specimen comprised peripheral blood, sampled after pregnancy. The receptors shown here come from a female donor with multiple sclerosis, enrolled in a pregnancy study.

The chain recombines TRBV11-2 with TRBJ2-5; D may be TRBD2 (5 bases). Germline CDR1 SGHAT, CDR2 FQNNGV. The CDR3 runs to 14 residues. The V gene lost 6 bases and the J gene lost 2 bases, with 13 bases spanning the gap. The CDR3 nucleotides read TGTGCCAGCAGTTCCGGACTGGCACAAGAGACCCAGTACTTC. Residues: CASSSGLAQETQYF.

The chain combines TRBV7-3 with TRBJ2-1; 9 positions match TRBD2. Per the germline V gene, CDR1 is SGHTA and CDR2 is FQGTGA. The CDR3 consists of 14 residues. The V gene end was trimmed by 5 bases and the J gene end by 9 bases; junction bases not matched to a gene: 8. The CDR3 region is CASSLGTSWGEQFF. The CDR3 nucleotides are TGTGCCAGCAGCCTCGGGACTAGCTGGGGTGAGCAGTTCTTC.

This clone was detected once. The gene calls are TRBV5-8 and TRBJ1-5; perhaps TRBD1 as D (6 bases). Germline V gives CDR1 SGHTS, CDR2 YDEGEE. The CDR3 sequence is 15 residues long. V dropped 3 bases and J dropped 0 bases, with 10 bases sitting between them. CDR3 coding DNA: TGTGCCAGCAGCTCAGGACAGTATAGCAATCAGCCCCAGCATTTT. Encoded protein: CASSSGQYSNQPQHF.

V usage is TRBV18 and J usage is TRBJ2-6; D may be TRBD1 (5 bases). Germline CDR1 and CDR2: KGHSH and LQKENI. The CDR3 runs to 19 residues. The V end was cut by 3 bases, the J end by 0 bases, with 18 bases between. The chain's CDR3 is CASSPPQGKISSGANVLTF. For the CDR3, the DNA is TGTGCCAGCTCACCGCCTCAGGGAAAAATAAGCTCTGGGGCCAACGTCCTGACTTTC.

In this sample, this clone turned up once. V gene TRBV7-8 combines with J gene TRBJ1-4; D gene uncertain. The germline CDR1 and CDR2 sequences are SGHVS and FQNEAQ. This CDR3 is 13 amino acids long. Between the trimmed V and J ends, which lost 5 bases and 1 base, there was a span of 5 bases. The CDR3 here is CASSRLTNEKLFF. Here the CDR3 DNA reads TGTGCCAGCAGCCGACTAACTAATGAAAAACTGTTTTTT.

The sample holds many counts of this clone. The chain joins TRBV5-6 to TRBJ2-7; 9 bases agree with TRBD1. V was clipped by 5 bases and J by 5 bases; unmatched bases: 5. In germline, CDR1 is SGHDT, CDR2 YYEEEE. The CDR3 is 13 amino acids. The CDR3, as DNA: TGTGCCAGCAGGGCACAGGGGGCCGACGAGCAGTACTTC. Translation: CASRAQGADEQYF.

The rearrangement uses TRBV28 and TRBJ1-1, with a weak D call TRBD1 (5 bases). The germline V and J ends were trimmed by 6 bases and 1 base, with 12 bases remaining between them. This CDR3 comprises 14 residues. Per the germline V gene, CDR1 is MDHEN and CDR2 is SYDVKM. In DNA form, the CDR3 reads TGTGCCAGCAGATCGGGACTGCCGAACACTGAAGCTTTCTTT. Its translation: CASRSGLPNTEAFF.